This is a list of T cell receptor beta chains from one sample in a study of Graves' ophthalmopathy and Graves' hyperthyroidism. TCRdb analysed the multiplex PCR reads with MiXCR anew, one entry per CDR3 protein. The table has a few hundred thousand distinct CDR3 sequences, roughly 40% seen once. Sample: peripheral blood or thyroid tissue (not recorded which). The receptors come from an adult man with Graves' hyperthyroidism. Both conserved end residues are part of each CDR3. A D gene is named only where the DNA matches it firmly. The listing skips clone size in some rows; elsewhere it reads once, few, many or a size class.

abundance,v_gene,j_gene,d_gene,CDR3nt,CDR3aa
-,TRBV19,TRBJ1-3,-,TGTGCCAGTAGTATTGGGGCAGCTGGAAACACCATATATTTT,CASSIGAAGNTIYF
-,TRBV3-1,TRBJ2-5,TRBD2,TGTGCCAGCAGCCAGCGCAGCGCGCGGGGGCAAGAGACCCAGTACTTC,CASSQRSARGQETQYF
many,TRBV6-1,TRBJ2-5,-,TGTGCCAGCAGTGAAGGGCTAGCGCTAAGGGAGACCCAGTACTTC,CASSEGLALRETQYF
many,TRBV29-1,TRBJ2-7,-,TGCAGCGTTGAAGATCCCTCACAGTACCCCGCCTACGAGCAGTACTTC,CSVEDPSQYPAYEQYF
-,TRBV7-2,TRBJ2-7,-,TGTGCCAGCAGCTTAGTGGTGGGCAACTCCTACGAGCAGTACTTC,CASSLVVGNSYEQYF
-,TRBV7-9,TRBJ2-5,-,TGTGCCAGCAGCCCAGGCGGGACCTTTCAAGAGACCCAGTACTTC,CASSPGGTFQETQYF
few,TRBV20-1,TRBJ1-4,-,TGCAGTGCTAGAGAAGGGTCCGACAGACCGAATGAAAAACTGTTTTTT,CSAREGSDRPNEKLFF
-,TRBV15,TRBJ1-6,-,TGTGCCACCAGCAGTGATGGCCCTGGAGGTAATTCACCCCTCCACTTT,CATSSDGPGGNSPLHF
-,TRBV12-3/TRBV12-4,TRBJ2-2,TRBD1,TGTGCCAGCAGTTTAAGTCCCAAGGGGGCGGGCGGGGAGCTGTTTTTT,CASSLSPKGAGGELFF
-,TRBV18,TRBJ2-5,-,TGTGCCAGCTCAAGGGCGCGAAACTCCCAAGAGACCCAGTACTTC,CASSRARNSQETQYF
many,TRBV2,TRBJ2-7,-,TGTGCCAGCATGACCGGGACACTCCCTTGGGAGCAGTACTTC,CASMTGTLPWEQYF
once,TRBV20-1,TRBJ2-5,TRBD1,TGCAGTGCTAGAGTCGGGACAGTCCAAGAGACCCAGTACTTC,CSARVGTVQETQYF
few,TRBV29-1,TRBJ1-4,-,TGCAGCGTTCTTTACGTTGTCAGAGCCAATGAAAAACTGTTTTTT,CSVLYVVRANEKLFF
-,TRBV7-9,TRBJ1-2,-,TGTACCAGCAGCCAAGCAGGGTTTCGAATCTATGGCCACACCTTC,CTSSQAGFRIYGHTF
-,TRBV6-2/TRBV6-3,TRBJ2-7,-,TGTGCCAGCAGTTACTCGAGGCCGGGGGCAACAACCTACGAGCAGTACTTC,CASSYSRPGATTYEQYF
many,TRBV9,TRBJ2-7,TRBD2,TGTGCCAGCAGCGCAGACGCTAGCGGTAGGGGCGACGAGCAGTACTTC,CASSADASGRGDEQYF
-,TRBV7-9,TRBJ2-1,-,TGTGCCAGCAGCTATCCATTTACCTTCAATGAGCAGTTCTTC,CASSYPFTFNEQFF
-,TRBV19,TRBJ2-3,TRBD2,TGTGCTAGTAGTAAGACTAGCGGGTACACAGATACGCAGTATTTT,CASSKTSGYTDTQYF
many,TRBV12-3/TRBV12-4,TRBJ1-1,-,TGTGCCAGCAGTGCCCGGGGCGGGAACACTGAAGCTTTCTTT,CASSARGGNTEAFF
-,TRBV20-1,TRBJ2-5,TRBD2,TGCAGTGCTAGAGATCTAAGCCCCACTTCGGGCGGGGGGGTCCCAGAGACCCAGTACTTC,CSARDLSPTSGGGVPETQYF
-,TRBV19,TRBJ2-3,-,TGTGCCAGTACCTCAAGGGGCGCGGGAGATACGCAGTATTTT,CASTSRGAGDTQYF
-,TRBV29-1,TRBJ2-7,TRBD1,TGCAGCGTTCTCGACAGGGGCTCCTACGAGCAGTACTTC,CSVLDRGSYEQYF
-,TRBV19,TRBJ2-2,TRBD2,TGTGCCAGTAATTGGCGACTAGCGCAGAACACCGGGGAGCTGTTTTTT,CASNWRLAQNTGELFF
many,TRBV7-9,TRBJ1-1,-,TGTGCCAGCAGGAGTTCCGGGTTGAACGAAGGGAACACTGAAGCTTTCTTT,CASRSSGLNEGNTEAFF
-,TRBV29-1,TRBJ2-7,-,TGCAGCGGTCAGGGGGGGGGCGGGGAGCAGTACTTC,CSGQGGGGEQYF
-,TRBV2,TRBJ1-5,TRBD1,TGTGCCAGCACCCCTAACGGACAGGGCACTCAGCCCCAGCATTTT,CASTPNGQGTQPQHF
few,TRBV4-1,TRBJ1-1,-,TGCGCCAGCAGCCCCTCCCCGGGGATGAACACTGAAGCTTTCTTT,CASSPSPGMNTEAFF
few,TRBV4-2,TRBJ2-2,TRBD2,TGTGCCAGCAGCCAAGATCTTCAGGGACTAGCGGGGGGGCCTAGCACCGGGGAGCTGTTTTTT,CASSQDLQGLAGGPSTGELFF
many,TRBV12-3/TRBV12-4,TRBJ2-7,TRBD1,TGTGCCAGCAGGGTAAGACAGGGGCCTACCTACGAGCAGTACTTC,CASRVRQGPTYEQYF
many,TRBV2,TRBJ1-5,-,TGTGCCAGCAGTGAAGCCACAGCCCATCAGCCCCAGCATTTT,CASSEATAHQPQHF
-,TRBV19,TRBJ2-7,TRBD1,TGTGCCAGTAGCGAGGAAAACATGGACAGGGGGGTCGAGCAGTACTTC,CASSEENMDRGVEQYF
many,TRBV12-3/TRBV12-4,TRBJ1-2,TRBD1,TGTGCCAGCAGTGCACGGACAGGGAATGGCTACACCTTC,CASSARTGNGYTF
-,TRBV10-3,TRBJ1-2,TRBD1,TGTGCCATCCCGGGACAGGGGAACTATGGCTACACCTTC,CAIPGQGNYGYTF
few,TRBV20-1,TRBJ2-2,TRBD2,TGCAGTGCTAGACTAGCGGGAGGGCTTACCGGGGAGCTGTTTTTT,CSARLAGGLTGELFF
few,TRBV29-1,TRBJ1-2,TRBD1,TGCAGCTTAGCGTCGGCAGGGGGCCGTGGCTACACCTTC,CSLASAGGRGYTF
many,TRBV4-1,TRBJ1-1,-,TGCGCCAGCAGCCAAGATGAGGCGGGGCGGGCTTTCTTT,CASSQDEAGRAFF
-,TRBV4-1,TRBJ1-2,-,TGCGCCAGCAGTCAAGCAGCGTCTAACTATGGCTACACCTTC,CASSQAASNYGYTF
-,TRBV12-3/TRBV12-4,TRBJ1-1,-,TGTGCCAGCACCCGTGGGTGGCTCATCACTGAAGCTTTCTTT,CASTRGWLITEAFF
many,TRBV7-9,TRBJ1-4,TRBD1,TGTGCCAGCAGCTTAGGCAGGGGGAGCAATGAAAAACTGTTTTTT,CASSLGRGSNEKLFF